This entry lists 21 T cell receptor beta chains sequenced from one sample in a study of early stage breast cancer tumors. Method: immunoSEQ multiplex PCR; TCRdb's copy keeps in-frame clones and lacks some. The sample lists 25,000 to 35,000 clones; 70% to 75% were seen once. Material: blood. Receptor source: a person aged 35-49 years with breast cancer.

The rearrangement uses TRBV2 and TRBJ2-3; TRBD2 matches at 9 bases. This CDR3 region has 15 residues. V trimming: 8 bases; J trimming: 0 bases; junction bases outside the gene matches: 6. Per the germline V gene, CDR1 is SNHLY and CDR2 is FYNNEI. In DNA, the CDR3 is TGTGCCAGCTTGGAACTAGCGGGTAGCACAGATACGCAGTATTTT. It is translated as CASLELAGSTDTQYF.

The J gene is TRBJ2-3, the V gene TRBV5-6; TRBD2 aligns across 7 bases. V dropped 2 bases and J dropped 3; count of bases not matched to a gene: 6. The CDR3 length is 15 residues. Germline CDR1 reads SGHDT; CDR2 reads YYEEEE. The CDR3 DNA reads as TGTGCCAGCAGCTTATCCGCGGGAGCAACAGATACGCAGTATTTT. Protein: CASSLSAGATDTQYF.

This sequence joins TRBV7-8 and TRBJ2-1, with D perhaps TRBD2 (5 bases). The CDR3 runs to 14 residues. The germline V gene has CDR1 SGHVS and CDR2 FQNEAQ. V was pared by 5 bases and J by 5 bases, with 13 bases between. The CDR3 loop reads CASSTRTVNNEQFF. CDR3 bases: TGTGCCAGCAGCACGAGGACTGTAAACAATGAGCAGTTCTTC.

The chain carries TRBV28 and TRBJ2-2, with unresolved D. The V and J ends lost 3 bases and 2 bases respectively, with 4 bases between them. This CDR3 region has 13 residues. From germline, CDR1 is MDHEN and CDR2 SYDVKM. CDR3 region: CASSFSNTGELFF. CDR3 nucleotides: TGTGCCAGCAGTTTCTCAAACACCGGGGAGCTGTTTTTT.

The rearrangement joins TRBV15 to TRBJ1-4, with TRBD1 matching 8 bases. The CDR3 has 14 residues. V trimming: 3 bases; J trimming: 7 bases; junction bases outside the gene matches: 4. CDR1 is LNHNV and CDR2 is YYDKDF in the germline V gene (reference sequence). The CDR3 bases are TGTGCCACCAGCAGGGACAGGGTGGCTGAAAAACTGTTTTTT. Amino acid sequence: CATSRDRVAEKLFF. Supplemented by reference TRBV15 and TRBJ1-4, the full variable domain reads DAMVIQNPRYQVTQFGKPVTLSCSQTLNHNVMYWYQQKSSQAPKLLFHYYDKDFNNEADTPDNFQSRRPNTSFCFLDIRSPGLGDTAMYLCATSRDRVAEKLFFGSGTQLSVL.

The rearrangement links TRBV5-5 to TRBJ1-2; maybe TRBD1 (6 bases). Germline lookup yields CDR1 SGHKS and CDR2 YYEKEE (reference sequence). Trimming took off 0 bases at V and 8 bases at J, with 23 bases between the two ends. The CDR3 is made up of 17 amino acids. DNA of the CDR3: TGTGCCAGCAGCTTGGACAGGGTGAGGAGGGGGTCGAAGGGCTACACCTTC. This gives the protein CASSLDRVRRGSKGYTF.

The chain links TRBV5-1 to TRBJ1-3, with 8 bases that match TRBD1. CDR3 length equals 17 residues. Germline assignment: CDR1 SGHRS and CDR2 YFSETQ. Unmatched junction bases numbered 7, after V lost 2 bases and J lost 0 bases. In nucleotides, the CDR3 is TGCGCCAGCAGCTTTCTGAGCCAGGGGGCCTCTGGAAACACCATATATTTT. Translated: CASSFLSQGASGNTIYF.

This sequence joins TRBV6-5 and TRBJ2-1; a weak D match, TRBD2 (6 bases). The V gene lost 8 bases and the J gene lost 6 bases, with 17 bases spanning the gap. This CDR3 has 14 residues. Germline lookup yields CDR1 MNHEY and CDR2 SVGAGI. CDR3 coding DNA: TGTGCCAGCCGGCGCGACCGGCGGGGCAATGAGCAGTTCTTC. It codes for CASRRDRRGNEQFF.

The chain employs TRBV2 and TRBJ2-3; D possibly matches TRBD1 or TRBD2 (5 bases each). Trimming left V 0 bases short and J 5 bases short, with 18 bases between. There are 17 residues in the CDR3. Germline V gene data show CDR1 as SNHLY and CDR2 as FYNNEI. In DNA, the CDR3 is TGTGCCAGCAGTGAAGCAAGGGGCGTGCAGGCGGGAGATACGCAGTATTTT. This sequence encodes CASSEARGVQAGDTQYF.

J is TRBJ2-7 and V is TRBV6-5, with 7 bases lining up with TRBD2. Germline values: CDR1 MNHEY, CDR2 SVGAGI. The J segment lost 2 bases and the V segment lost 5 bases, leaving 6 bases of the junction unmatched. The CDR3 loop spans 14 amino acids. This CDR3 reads CASSGMGGTYEQYF. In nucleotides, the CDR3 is TGTGCCAGCAGTGGAATGGGGGGGACCTACGAGCAGTACTTC.

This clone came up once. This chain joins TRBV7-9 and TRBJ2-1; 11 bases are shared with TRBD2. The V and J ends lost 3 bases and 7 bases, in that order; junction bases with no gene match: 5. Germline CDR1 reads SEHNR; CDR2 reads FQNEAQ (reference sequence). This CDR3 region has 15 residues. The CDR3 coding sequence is TGTGCCAGCAGCTTTTTTAGCGGGAGGGCAAATGAGCAGTTCTTC. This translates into CASSFFSGRANEQFF.

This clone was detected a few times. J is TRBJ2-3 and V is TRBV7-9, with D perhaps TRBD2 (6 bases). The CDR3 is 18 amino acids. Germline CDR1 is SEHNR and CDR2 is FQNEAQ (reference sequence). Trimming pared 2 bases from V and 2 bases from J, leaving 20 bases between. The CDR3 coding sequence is TGTGCCAGCAGCTTACGGGGGAGTCAGTGGGGTCCCACAGATACGCAGTATTTT. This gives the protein CASSLRGSQWGPTDTQYF.

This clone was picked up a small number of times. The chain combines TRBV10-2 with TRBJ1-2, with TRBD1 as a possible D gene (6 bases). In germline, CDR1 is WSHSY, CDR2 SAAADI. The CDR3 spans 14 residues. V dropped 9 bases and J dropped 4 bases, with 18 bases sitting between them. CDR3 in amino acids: CARQGWGATYGYTF. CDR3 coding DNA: TGCGCCAGACAGGGATGGGGGGCGACCTATGGCTACACCTTC.

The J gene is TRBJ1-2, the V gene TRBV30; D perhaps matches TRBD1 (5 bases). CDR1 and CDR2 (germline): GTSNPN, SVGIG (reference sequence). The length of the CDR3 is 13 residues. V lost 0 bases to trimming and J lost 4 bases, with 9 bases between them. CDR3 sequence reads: CAWSVGTGYGYTF. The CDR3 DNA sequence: TGTGCCTGGAGTGTAGGGACGGGCTATGGCTACACCTTC. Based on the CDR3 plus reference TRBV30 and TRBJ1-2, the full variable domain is SQTIHQWPATLVQPVGSPLSLECTVEGTSNPNLYWYRQAAGRGLQLLFYSVGIGQISSEVPQNLSASRPQDRQFILSSKKLLLSDSGFYLCAWSVGTGYGYTFGSGTRLTVV.

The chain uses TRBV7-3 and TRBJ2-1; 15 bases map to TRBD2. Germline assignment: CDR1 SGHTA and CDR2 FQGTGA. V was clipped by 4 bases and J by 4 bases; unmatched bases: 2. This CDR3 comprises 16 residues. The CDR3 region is CASSSGTSGRYNEQFF. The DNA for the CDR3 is TGTGCCAGCAGCTCGGGGACTAGCGGGAGGTACAATGAGCAGTTCTTC.

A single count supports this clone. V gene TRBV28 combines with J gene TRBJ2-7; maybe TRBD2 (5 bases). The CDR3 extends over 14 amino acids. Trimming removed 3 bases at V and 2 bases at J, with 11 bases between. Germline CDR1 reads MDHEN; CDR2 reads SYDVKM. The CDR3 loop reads CASSLIGKAYEQYF. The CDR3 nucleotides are TGTGCCAGCAGTTTGATCGGGAAAGCCTACGAGCAGTACTTC.

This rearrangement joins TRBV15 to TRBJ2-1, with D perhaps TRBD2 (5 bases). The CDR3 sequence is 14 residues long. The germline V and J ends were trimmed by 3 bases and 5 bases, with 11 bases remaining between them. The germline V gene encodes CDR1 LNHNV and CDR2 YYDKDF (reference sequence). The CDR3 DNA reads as TGTGCCACCAGCAGGTATCTAGCAGACAATGAGCAGTTCTTC. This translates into CATSRYLADNEQFF.

The CDR3 coding sequence is TGTGCCAGCAGCTTTCAGTGGGACAACTATGGCTACACCTTC. Translation gives CASSFQWDNYGYTF. The chain employs TRBV7-2 and TRBJ1-2; TRBD1 might be the D (5 bases). CDR1 is SGHTA and CDR2 is FQGNSA in the germline V gene. This CDR3 contains 14 residues. With 3 bases removed from V and 2 bases from J, the gap between germline ends came to 10 bases.

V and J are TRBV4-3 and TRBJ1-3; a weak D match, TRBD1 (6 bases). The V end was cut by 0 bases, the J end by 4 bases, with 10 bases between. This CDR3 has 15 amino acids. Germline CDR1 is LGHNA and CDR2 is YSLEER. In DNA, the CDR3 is TGCGCCAGCAGCCAAGATCAGGGGTTAGGAAACACCATATATTTT. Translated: CASSQDQGLGNTIYF.

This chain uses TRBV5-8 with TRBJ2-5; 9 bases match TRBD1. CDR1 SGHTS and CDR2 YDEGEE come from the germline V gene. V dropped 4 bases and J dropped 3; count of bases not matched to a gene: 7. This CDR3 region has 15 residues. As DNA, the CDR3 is TGTGCCAGCAGCCCTGGTCGGGACAGGGAAGAGACCCAGTACTTC. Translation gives CASSPGRDREETQYF.

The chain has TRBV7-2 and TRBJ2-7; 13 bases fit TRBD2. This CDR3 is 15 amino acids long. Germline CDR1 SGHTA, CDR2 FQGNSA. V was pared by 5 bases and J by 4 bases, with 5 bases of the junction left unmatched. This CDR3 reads CASSHRLAGGYEQYF. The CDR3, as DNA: TGTGCCAGCAGCCACCGACTAGCGGGAGGTTACGAGCAGTACTTC.